The 2 T cell receptor beta chains given below trace back to one sample, sequenced in a study of T cell repertoires in cytomegalovirus infection. TCRdb fed the reads into MiXCR, producing one record per CDR3 protein. The sample has over 200,000 distinct CDR3 sequences, roughly 13% seen once. The sequenced sample was PBMCs. These receptors were obtained from a human donor in good health (CMV status not recorded). Some clones in this sample may be carry-over from other donors' samples.

This chain connects TRBV29-1 to TRBJ1-4; D gene unclear. CDR3 length: 11 amino acids. Germline V gene sequence: CDR1 SQVTM, CDR2 ANQGSEA. V was pared by 5 bases and J by 8 bases, with 9 bases between. CDR3 sequence (DNA): TGCAGCGTTTCAGGAGGGGAAAAACTGTTTTTT. Amino acid sequence: CSVSGGEKLFF.

This clonotype appeared many times. The rearrangement links TRBV10-3 to TRBJ2-6, with 9 bases matching TRBD1. With V trimmed by 2 bases and J by 1 base, 6 bases remained unmatched. Germline loops: CDR1 ENHRY, CDR2 SYGVKD. There are 18 residues in the CDR3. CDR3 DNA: TGTGCCATCAGTGAGGCCACAGGGGGCGGATCTGGGGCCAACGTCCTGACTTTC. Encoded protein: CAISEATGGGSGANVLTF.